Following are 29 T cell receptor beta chains from one sample sequenced in a study of blood T cell repertoires in COVID-19. Only in-frame clones appear in the TCRdb table, and some are missing; sequencing was by immunoSEQ multiplex PCR. The data show some 110,000 clones, with approximately 82% seen just once and 2% to 2.5% held by the top ten. The sample comprised peripheral blood. Receptors were obtained from a man aged 25-45 years with acute or convalescent COVID-19.

The rearrangement uses TRBV3-1 (or the pseudogene TRBV3-2) and TRBJ1-1; the D is unclear. Germline CDR1 LGHDT, CDR2 YNNKEL (reference sequence). Trimming cost V 4 bases and J 3 bases, with 9 bases left between them. The length of the CDR3 is 13 residues. As DNA, the CDR3 is TGTGCCAGCAGCCCCTTGAGTTACACTGAAGCTTTCTTT. It is translated as CASSPLSYTEAFF.

The chain carries TRBV7-5 and TRBJ1-5. TRBV7-5 is a recognized pseudogene. The CDR3 sequence is 12 residues long. CDR3 bases: TGTGCCAGAGTCTTTAGCAATCAGCCCCAGCATTTT. Translating gives CARVFSNQPQHF.

The rearrangement joins TRBV3-1 (or the pseudogene TRBV3-2) to TRBJ1-6; D ambiguous. This CDR3 comprises 12 residues. Between the trimmed V and J ends, which lost 3 bases and 8 bases, there was a span of 5 bases. Germline lookup yields CDR1 LGHDT and CDR2 YNNKEL (reference sequence). CDR3 bases: TGTGCCAGCAGCCACTCGGATTCACCCCTCCACTTT. This sequence encodes CASSHSDSPLHF.

The chain links TRBV29-1 to TRBJ1-1; 8 nucleotides agree with TRBD1. V lost 1 base to trimming and J lost 3 bases; unmatched junction nucleotides: 13. Germline V lookup: CDR1 SQVTM, CDR2 ANQGSEA. CDR3 size: 17 residues. The CDR3 coding sequence is TGCAGCGTTGAAGGTTGGGGCCCCAGGGGGCCTTACACTGAAGCTTTCTTT. Amino acids: CSVEGWGPRGPYTEAFF. The full variable domain, with the rest looked up from reference TRBV29-1 and TRBJ1-1, is SAVISQKPSRDICQRGTSLTIQCQVDSQVTMMFWYRQQPGQSLTLIATANQGSEATYESGFVIDKFPISRPNLTFSTLTVSNMSPEDSSIYLCSVEGWGPRGPYTEAFFGQGTRLTVV.

This chain connects TRBV6-2 or TRBV6-3 to TRBJ2-5, with TRBD1 matching over 11 bases. Trimming took 6 bases from V and 3 from J; bases not matched to a gene: 12. CDR1 MNHEY and CDR2 SVGEGT come from the germline V gene. The CDR3 is 17 residues long. This CDR3 is CASSPRADRGRKETQYF. The CDR3 bases are TGTGCCAGCAGCCCTAGAGCGGACAGGGGGCGCAAAGAGACCCAGTACTTC.

The chain combines TRBV4-2 with TRBJ1-6; D gene ambiguous. CDR3 length: 12 residues. V gave up 4 bases and J gave up 13 bases, with 11 bases separating them. Germline CDR1 is LGHNA and CDR2 is YNFKEQ. The CDR3 loop reads CASSLPSPPLHF. The CDR3 DNA reads as TGTGCCAGCAGCCTACCTAGTCCCCCCCTCCACTTT.

Points on this clone: Distinct nucleotide sequences in the sample also encode this CDR3. V gene TRBV9 combines with J gene TRBJ1-3; TRBD1 aligns across 7 bases. Germline V gene lookup returns CDR1 SGDLS and CDR2 YYNGEE. The CDR3 sequence is 15 residues long. V lost 0 bases to trimming and J lost 4 bases; unmatched junction nucleotides: 4. The CDR3 here is CASSVEQGSGNTIYF. The CDR3 DNA reads as TGTGCCAGCAGCGTAGAACAGGGGTCCGGAAACACCATATATTTT. Together with reference TRBV9 and TRBJ1-3, the CDR3 gives the full variable domain: DSGVTQTPKHLITATGQRVTLRCSPRSGDLSVYWYQQSLDQGLQFLIQYYNGEERAKGNILERFSAQQFPDLHSELNLSSLELGDSALYFCASSVEQGSGNTIYFGEGSWLTVV.

The genes are TRBV30 and TRBJ2-2; D is undetermined. With 0 bases removed from V and 11 bases from J, the gap between germline ends came to 13 bases. CDR3 length: 13 residues. From germline, CDR1 is GTSNPN and CDR2 SVGIG (reference sequence). CDR3: CAWSVMGPIELFF. The DNA for the CDR3 is TGTGCCTGGAGTGTCATGGGCCCAATTGAGCTGTTTTTT. The full variable domain, with the rest looked up from reference TRBV30 and TRBJ2-2, is SQTIHQWPATLVQPVGSPLSLECTVEGTSNPNLYWYRQAAGRGLQLLFYSVGIGQISSEVPQNLSASRPQDRQFILSSKKLLLSDSGFYLCAWSVMGPIELFFGEGSRLTVL.

The chain is built from TRBV3-1 (or the pseudogene TRBV3-2) and TRBJ2-5; 8 nucleotides align to TRBD2. J gave up 3 bases and V 0 bases, and 0 bases lay outside the gene matches. The CDR3 sequence is 14 residues long. Germline CDR1 and CDR2: LGHDT and YNNKEL (reference sequence). For the CDR3, the DNA is TGTGCCAGCAGCCAAGAGGGACTAGAAGAGACCCAGTACTTC. It yields the protein CASSQEGLEETQYF.

The chain has TRBV29-1 and TRBJ2-5, with TRBD2 as a possible D gene (5 bases). V lost 3 bases, J lost 4 bases, and 12 bases lay in between. Looked up from germline, CDR1 is SQVTM and CDR2 is ANQGSEA. This CDR3 spans 13 amino acids. DNA of the CDR3: TGCAGCGTTGAGCTAGCTACACGAGAGACCCAGTACTTC. This codes for CSVELATRETQYF.

This clone occurred a few times. This chain links TRBV18 with TRBJ2-2; 7 bases agree with TRBD2. Germline CDR1 is KGHSH and CDR2 is LQKENI. J gave up 4 bases and V 2 bases, and 7 bases lay outside the gene matches. This CDR3 is built from 16 residues. CDR3 protein: CASSPSTSVGTGELFF. The CDR3 DNA follows: TGTGCCAGCTCACCAAGTACTAGCGTTGGCACCGGGGAGCTGTTTTTT.

The rearrangement links TRBV2 to TRBJ1-5; possibly TRBD1 for D (5 bases). The germline V gene encodes CDR1 SNHLY and CDR2 FYNNEI. The V end lost 7 bases, the J end lost 5 bases, and 12 bases lay between the germline ends. The CDR3 is 13 residues long. This chain's CDR3 is CASKRGRDQPQHF. In DNA form, the CDR3 reads TGTGCCAGCAAAAGGGGCCGTGATCAGCCCCAGCATTTT.

This rearrangement joins TRBV5-1 to TRBJ2-3; TRBD2 might be the D (6 bases). CDR1 and CDR2 (germline): SGHRS, YFSETQ. The CDR3 runs 16 residues. With 6 bases removed from V and 0 bases from J, the gap between germline ends came to 17 bases. CDR3 in DNA: TGCGCCAGCAAAGACGGGGTAGCGGCGAGCACAGATACGCAGTATTTT. It yields the protein CASKDGVAASTDTQYF.

The V and J genes are TRBV6-4 and TRBJ2-2; 7 bases align to TRBD1. V lost 6 bases and J lost 1; bases outside the gene matches: 2. The CDR3 is 14 amino acids. The V gene's germline CDR1 is MRHNA and CDR2 SNTAGT. CDR3 region: CASRRDRNTGELFF. CDR3 nucleotide sequence: TGTGCCAGCAGACGGGACAGGAACACCGGGGAGCTGTTTTTT.

This chain connects TRBV6-5 to TRBJ2-1, with D possibly being TRBD1 (6 bases). Germline lookup yields CDR1 MNHEY and CDR2 SVGAGI. V was shortened by 7 bases and J by 4 bases, with 8 bases between the two germline ends. The CDR3 runs 12 residues. In DNA, the CDR3 is TGTGCCAGCAAAGGACAGTACAATGAGCAGTTCTTC. Translation gives CASKGQYNEQFF.

The V call is TRBV30, the J call TRBJ1-4; D is undetermined. This CDR3 spans 11 amino acids. V lost 0 bases and J 7 bases, leaving 3 bases between the germline ends. Germline assignment: CDR1 GTSNPN and CDR2 SVGIG (reference sequence). CDR3 residues: CAWSVAEKLFF. The CDR3 DNA is TGTGCCTGGAGTGTAGCTGAAAAACTGTTTTTT.

The chain combines TRBV5-1 with TRBJ1-1; no definite D call. V dropped 0 bases and J dropped 4 bases, with 7 bases sitting between them. CDR3 length: 13 residues. Germline CDR1 and CDR2: SGHRS and YFSETQ. The CDR3 nucleotides read TGCGCCAGCAGCTTGGCCGAGTTCACTGAAGCTTTCTTT. It is translated as CASSLAEFTEAFF.

This chain links TRBV4-3 with TRBJ2-3; 7 bases fit TRBD2. Trimming removed 0 bases from V and 1 base from J; junction bases left unmatched: 4. Germline assignment: CDR1 LGHNA and CDR2 YSLEER. The CDR3 has 16 amino acids. CDR3 loop: CASSQDNRGGTDTQYF. DNA of the CDR3: TGCGCCAGCAGCCAAGATAATCGGGGGGGCACAGATACGCAGTATTTT.

The DNA of the CDR3 is TGTGCCAGCAGCTTGGGGGCAGGGTCCTCTGGAAACACCATATATTTT. Amino acid sequence: CASSLGAGSSGNTIYF. The chain couples TRBV5-6 to TRBJ1-3, with D perhaps TRBD1 (5 bases). The V end was cut by 0 bases, the J end by 0 bases, with 10 bases between. CDR1 is SGHDT and CDR2 is YYEEEE in the germline V gene. The CDR3 has 16 residues.

The J gene is TRBJ2-3, the V gene TRBV9, with D perhaps TRBD2 (7 bases). Trimming cost V 4 bases and J 5 bases, with 20 bases left between them. The CDR3 totals 16 residues. Germline-derived CDR1 and CDR2 are SGDLS and YYNGEE. CDR3 in DNA: TGTGCCAGCAGCCCCCGCGGCGGGGGCTCTGGAGATACGCAGTATTTT. Translating it yields CASSPRGGGSGDTQYF.

The genes are TRBV2 and TRBJ2-5; 9 bases match TRBD1. CDR1 and CDR2 from the germline V gene are SNHLY and FYNNEI. V shed 3 bases, J shed 4 bases, and the junction held 3 bases outside the gene matches. The CDR3 extends over 14 amino acids. This chain's CDR3 is CASSDDRGGETQYF. CDR3 nucleotide sequence: TGTGCCAGCAGTGACGACAGGGGGGGAGAGACCCAGTACTTC.

This chain links TRBV5-6 with TRBJ2-3, with 11 bases identical to TRBD2. The germline CDR1 and CDR2 sequences are SGHDT and YYEEEE. The CDR3 loop spans 14 amino acids. The V segment lost 5 bases and the J segment 4 bases; nucleotides outside the gene matches: 3. The CDR3 nucleotides read TGTGCCAGCAGTCTAGCGGGGGGTGCAGATACGCAGTATTTT. This sequence encodes CASSLAGGADTQYF.

This chain links TRBV4-1 with TRBJ2-1; 11 bases fit TRBD2. Trimming took 2 bases from V and 0 from J; bases not matched to a gene: 6. Looked up from germline, CDR1 is MGHRA and CDR2 is YSYEKL. This CDR3 region has 18 residues. CDR3 sequence (DNA): TGCGCCAGCAGCCAACCCGGGACTAGCGGAGCCTCCTACAATGAGCAGTTCTTC. This translates into CASSQPGTSGASYNEQFF.

CDR3: CATMPRRQGYNEQFF. CDR3 nucleotide sequence: TGCGCCACCATGCCCAGGAGACAGGGCTACAATGAGCAGTTCTTC. V gene TRBV10-2 combines with J gene TRBJ2-1; 7 bases are a match to TRBD1. CDR3 length: 15 residues. The junction had 12 bases not matched to a gene; V was cut back by 10 bases and J by 3 bases. The germline CDR1 and CDR2 sequences are WSHSY and SAAADI.

The CDR3 bases are TGTGCCAGCAGTAACCCGACAGGCGTCGGCATTCAGTACTTC. Protein: CASSNPTGVGIQYF. The V and J genes are TRBV6-5 and TRBJ2-4, with D possibly being TRBD1 (6 bases). This CDR3 has 14 residues. Trimming cost V 5 bases and J 9 bases, with 17 bases left between them. Germline V lookup: CDR1 MNHEY, CDR2 SVGAGI.

The CDR3 region is CASSLSGDSTDTQYF. CDR3 nucleotides: TGCGCCAGCAGCTTATCAGGGGACAGCACAGATACGCAGTATTTT. The J gene is TRBJ2-3, the V gene TRBV5-1; tentatively, D is TRBD1 (6 bases). The CDR3 spans 15 residues. V shed 2 bases and J shed 0 bases, with 10 bases lying between them. The germline CDR1 and CDR2 sequences are SGHRS and YFSETQ.

CDR3 sequence: CASSHLSGDYNEQFF. CDR3 DNA: TGTGCCAGCAGCCATCTGAGCGGGGACTACAATGAGCAGTTCTTC. The J gene is TRBJ2-1, the V gene TRBV3-1 (or the pseudogene TRBV3-2); 7 nucleotides line up with TRBD2. The germline V gene has CDR1 LGHDT and CDR2 YNNKEL (reference sequence). With 3 bases clipped from V and 3 bases from J, the junction kept 5 bases outside the gene matches. This CDR3 spans 15 amino acids.

The V gene is TRBV5-5, the J gene TRBJ2-7, with 8 bases matching TRBD1. Germline values: CDR1 SGHKS, CDR2 YYEKEE (reference sequence). The CDR3 has 16 amino acids. Trimming cost V 0 bases and J 3 bases; bases outside gene matches: 8. CDR3 sequence (DNA): TGTGCCAGCAGCTTGGCGCGTGAGACAGGGGACTACGAGCAGTACTTC. It yields the protein CASSLARETGDYEQYF.

V usage is TRBV19 and J usage is TRBJ1-3, with D possibly matching TRBD1 (6 bases). The germline V and J ends were trimmed by 6 bases and 0 bases, with 21 bases remaining between them. The CDR3 runs 18 residues. Per the germline V gene, CDR1 is LNHDA and CDR2 is SQIVND (reference sequence). DNA of the CDR3: TGTGCCAGTAGATCAGACGGGACACCTTACTTCTCTGGAAACACCATATATTTT. Translated, it gives CASRSDGTPYFSGNTIYF. Combining the CDR3 with reference TRBV19 and TRBJ1-3 gives the whole variable domain DGGITQSPKYLFRKEGQNVTLSCEQNLNHDAMYWYRQDPGQGLRLIYYSQIVNDFQKGDIAEGYSVSREKKESFPLTVTSAQKNPTAFYLCASRSDGTPYFSGNTIYFGEGSWLTVV.